The T cell receptor (beta chain) described here comes from a study of control samples from healthy donors and cancer patients. Germline V gives CDR1 MNHEY, CDR2 SVGAGI. The CDR3 is 10 amino acids. V lost 7 bases and J 9 bases, leaving 7 bases between the germline ends. Libraries were prepared by immunoSEQ multiplex PCR; TCRdb keeps only in-frame clonotypes and omits some of them. The sample has under 150,000 clones, 80% to 90% seen once. The clonotype comes from a woman in her fifties or sixties with colorectal cancer. The V and J genes are TRBV6-5 and TRBJ2-1; D not certain. The sample taken for sequencing was PBMCs. Here the CDR3 reads CASMTFEQFF. As DNA, the CDR3 is TGTGCCAGCATGACTTTTGAGCAGTTCTTC.